The 2 T cell receptor beta chains listed next were all sequenced from one sample in a study of shared clonotypes between healthy human individuals. Data came from immunoSEQ multiplex PCR; TCRdb stores just in-frame clones and leaves some out. This table has some 1,600,000 clones, 95% to 99% appearing once. The specimen sequenced was naive CD4+ T cells sorted from blood. This sample's subset: CD45RA+ positively selected. These receptors originate from a man in his thirties or forties in good health.

This clone has only one observation. J is TRBJ2-2 and V is TRBV19; the D is unclear. Trimming took 3 bases from V and 6 from J, leaving 11 bases between them. Per the germline V gene, CDR1 is LNHDA and CDR2 is SQIVND (reference sequence). The CDR3 is 14 residues long. The CDR3 coding sequence is TGTGCCAGTAGTATTCTTCTCCCCTCCGGGGAGCTGTTTTTT. Protein product: CASSILLPSGELFF. Based on the CDR3 plus reference TRBV19 and TRBJ2-2, the full variable domain is DGGITQSPKYLFRKEGQNVTLSCEQNLNHDAMYWYRQDPGQGLRLIYYSQIVNDFQKGDIAEGYSVSREKKESFPLTVTSAQKNPTAFYLCASSILLPSGELFFGEGSRLTVL.

This rearrangement joins TRBV10-3 to TRBJ2-2; 9 bases agree with TRBD2. V lost 4 bases and J lost 5; bases outside the gene matches: 8. The length of the CDR3 is 16 residues. The germline gives CDR1 ENHRY, CDR2 SYGVKD. CDR3 coding DNA: TGTGCCATCAGTGCGGCTGTCACTAGCGGGACCGGGGAGCTGTTTTTT. Its translation is CAISAAVTSGTGELFF.